This T cell receptor beta chain was sequenced for a study of CD8 T cells in ankylosing spondylitis (dated by TCRdb to 2016 to 2017). Some background on the complete study: The study set out to find disease-linked TCR variants by profiling T cell receptor beta repertoires in ankylosing spondylitis patients and healthy donors. The full study cohort was made up of 25 ankylosing spondylitis patients and about a hundred healthy donors. Peripheral blood samples were taken, and synovial fluid was additionally collected from ankylosing spondylitis patients. Results and caveats for the whole study, not just this receptor: A CD8+ phenotype was shown by the disease-linked clones, which were found at relatively low frequencies in peripheral blood. Blood from ankylosing spondylitis patients appeared to be characterized by a TCR beta motif composed of several highly homologous amino acid variants. The disease-linked clones were reported to be significantly enriched in matched synovial fluid samples from ankylosing spondylitis patients. Some of the motif variants had been reported before in the synovial fluid and blood of reactive arthritis patients, a finding that suggests common disease-initiation mechanisms.

This clonotype showed up just a few times. The specificity of this receptor is unknown. Base qualities are not recorded, but no much larger clone differs from it by a single base. The CDR3 runs 13 residues from the cysteine to the phenylalanine. Only the CDR3 portion is preserved as DNA: 39 bases, with reading frame beginning at the first base. The V and J ends are trimmed by 1 base and 3 bases, leaving 7 bases between them. The germline V gene encodes CDR1 MNHNS and CDR2 SASEGT. Sequencer: Illumina HiSeq 2500. Quantitative 5'-RACE with molecular barcodes was the method used to prepare the TCR beta libraries. The authors' analysis ran thus. A new computational method, built on a probabilistic model of VDJ rearrangement, was used to identify disease-linked TCR variants. Using fastp at Q25 and MiXCR, TCRdb reprocessed the public reads and kept productive beta chains. Each entry merges the rows of one CDR3 protein and shows their most common DNA and genes. The V and J calls reflect TCRdb's pipeline rather than the authors' work. The sample has fewer than 500,000 distinct CDR3 sequences on record, about 25% of them singletons. Together, the top ten hold roughly 1% of the sample.

The TCR sequence derives from a male donor with ankylosing spondylitis. Rearrangement joined TRBV6-1 to TRBJ2-7; the D gene cannot be named for sure. The sample consisted of blood, either unsorted or a sorted T cell fraction (not recorded which). The CDR3 protein is CASSEDLDYEQYF. DNA sequence: TGTGCCAGCAGTGAAGATCTAGACTACGAGCAGTACTTC.